The 3 T cell receptor beta chains below come from one sample, sequenced in a study of blood T cell repertoires in COVID-19. Measured with immunoSEQ multiplex PCR; TCRdb has only the in-frame clones, and not every one. The sample yields around 260,000 clones, around nine tenths seen once. Material: peripheral blood. The origin of the receptors is a man aged 25 to 45 with active or convalescent COVID-19.

The CDR3 sequence is CASSLWDRGAGNQPQHF. CDR3 nucleotide sequence: TGTGCCAGCAGTTTATGGGACAGGGGCGCAGGCAATCAGCCCCAGCATTTT. This chain links TRBV28 with TRBJ1-5; 9 bases line up with TRBD1. Germline V gene lookup returns CDR1 MDHEN and CDR2 SYDVKM. The junction had 5 bases not matched to a gene; V was cut back by 0 bases and J by 2 bases. The CDR3 covers 17 residues.

The chain is built from TRBV6-5 and TRBJ2-7; 13 bases are shared with TRBD2. CDR3 size: 15 residues. V was pared by 2 bases and J by 2 bases, with 0 bases of the junction left unmatched. Germline CDR1 is MNHEY and CDR2 is SVGAGI. The CDR3 region has the DNA TGTGCCAGCAGTTACACTAGCGGGGGGGCCTACGAGCAGTACTTC. Translation gives CASSYTSGGAYEQYF.

This chain connects TRBV29-1 to TRBJ1-5; D uncertain. Germline V gene data show CDR1 as SQVTM and CDR2 as ANQGSEA. Between the trimmed V and J ends, which lost 0 bases and 4 bases, there was a span of 7 bases. This CDR3 region has 13 residues. CDR3 residues: CSVEENQNQPQHF. CDR3 bases: TGCAGCGTTGAAGAAAATCAGAATCAGCCCCAGCATTTT.